There are a few counts of the clone carrying this T cell receptor (beta chain). Its antigen is unidentified. This record belongs to a study of cytomegalovirus exposure and HLA in healthy donors. General study findings and limits: Researchers had no immune exposure information except CMV serostatus available. Across all donors, roughly uniform sequencing depth was an assumption of the presence/absence analyses. With further analysis later on, most CMV-associated TCR beta chains appeared HLA-restricted.

The PCR used 60 Vbeta and 13 Jbeta primers. Assay: immunoSEQ multiplex PCR; the TCRdb copy retains only in-frame clones and omits some. The sample lists 90,000 to 120,000 clones; around 67% were seen once. Sequenced: PBMCs. The source is a woman aged 40-49 years in good health and CMV-seropositive.

The CDR3 loop is CASSTRQSEAFF. The CDR3, as DNA: TGTGCCAGTAGTACTCGACAGAGTGAAGCTTTCTTT. The chain has TRBV19 and TRBJ1-1; the D gene is possibly TRBD1 (5 bases). Trimming left V 4 bases short and J 7 bases short, with 10 bases between. The CDR3 sequence is 12 residues long. Germline V gene data show CDR1 as LNHDA and CDR2 as SQIVND (reference sequence).